This T cell receptor (beta chain) is drawn from a study of vaccination effects on CD4 cells after COVID-19. Study at large: Expansion of antigen-specific CD4+ T cells with viral peptide pools was carried out by the ViraFEST assay before sequencing.

Following a roughly 10-day culture, CD4+ T cells were purified. Cells had half their medium changed to IL-2 medium on days 3 and 7. Comments on this clone: As yet, its antigen is unknown.

Produced via immunoSEQ multiplex PCR; TCRdb's table is partial and in-frame only. The data contain 50,000 to 75,000 clones, about 74% of them seen just once; the ten biggest clones take up roughly 3%. The CDR3 has 14 amino acids. Trimming took 3 bases from V and 0 from J, leaving 3 bases between them. The germline V gene has CDR1 MNHEY and CDR2 SMNVEV (reference sequence). V and J are TRBV27 and TRBJ2-6; D is ambiguous. The material sequenced was CD4+ T cells from PBMCs cultured without peptide, taken before COVID-19 vaccination. The TCR was taken from a human donor who received a COVID-19 vaccine. The CDR3 sequence: CASSFGSGANVLTF. The DNA of the CDR3 is TGTGCCAGCAGTTTTGGCTCTGGGGCCAACGTCCTGACTTTC.